This T cell receptor beta chain was obtained from a study of technical replicates of blood from several donors. Generated by immunoSEQ multiplex PCR, the TCRdb table keeps only in-frame clones and is missing some. The sample lists under 80,000 clones, just under 97% occurring once. The CDR3 covers 16 residues. The trim removed 0 bases at V and 4 bases at J, leaving 4 bases unmatched. Germline V gives CDR1 SGHRS, CDR2 YFSETQ. Material for sequencing was T cells isolated from PBMCs. This chain joins TRBV5-1 and TRBJ2-5; 12 bases match TRBD2. This TCR was sampled from a human donor in good health. The CDR3 DNA reads as TGCGCCAGCAGCTTGGCTAGCGGGGGGGCTCGAGAGACCCAGTACTTC. This translates into CASSLASGGARETQYF.